This record looks at one T cell receptor beta chain sequence and its context. The antigen it binds to is not known. One end of the junction is discordant with germline, which a read error may explain. For commercial TCRB immunosequencing, about 0.45 micrograms of biopsy DNA were submitted for each sample. CDR3 regions were amplified from genomic DNA by Adaptive Biotechnology using a two-step, amplification bias-controlled multiplex PCR. Primers for every V and J gene segment were used in the first PCR, and barcodes and Illumina adapters were added in the second PCR. An Illumina instrument was used to sequence the CDR3 libraries. Per the source publication's procedure: Vendor-provided pipelines were combined with custom analysis of raw data in R/Bioconductor under R version 3.3.0. Clonality, which ranges from 0 to 1, was calculated as the inverse of the normalised Shannon entropy across all productive clones. High-frequency clones were defined as the share of the repertoire taken up by the top 100 clones, keeping only clones that passed a 95% confidence test. Repertoire diversity was measured with the Simpson index, and overlap between samples was measured with the Morisita-Horn index. TCRdb mirrors the immuneACCESS table, restricted to in-frame sequences. Some clones are absent from its copies; in checked studies, under half trace to an unresolved V gene, and the reason for the others is unknown. V and J calls and clone size come straight from that table; D and trimming were deduced from the DNA. The sample table shows about 15,000 clones, and 72% are seen once. The ten largest clonotypes hold approximately 5% of the sample.

This entry comes from a study of T cell repertoires in ileal Crohn's disease (dated by TCRdb to about 2019). Concerning the study at large: The median duration of disease was about 7.3 years, and at the time of surgery around 35% of patients were active smokers. Running in parallel with the study was a multicentre cohort set up to find predictors of early endoscopic recurrence following ileocolonic resection. A Rutgeerts score higher than i0 was the definition used for endoscopic postoperative recurrence. Roughly half of the patients were given postoperative therapy, with 15 to 20 on anti-TNF agents and 10 to 12 on thiopurines. A prospective multicentre cohort supplied the roughly 57 Crohn's disease patients whose TCR repertoires were analysed. A total of 171 mucosal samples from about 50 patients were sequenced, with samples obtained at several locations on the surgical specimen and at postoperative endoscopy. Every patient underwent surgery because of a complication, which was stricturing disease in around 61% and penetrating disease in around 40%.

The full study reports these points: Mucosal CD4 and CD8 T cells were sorted and sequenced only in a subgroup of patients, the size of which was not stated. Higher high-frequency clone percentages at surgery were associated with endoscopic recurrence; all patients with clonality above 26.8% (18/57) had recurrence. Sorted CD8 T cells carried more high-frequency clones than CD4 T cells, suggesting mucosal expansions were mainly CD8. Patients who were active smokers at surgery had a significantly higher proportion of clonal expansions than non-smokers (around 26% vs 18%, p=0.02).

Adults with ileal or ileocolonic Crohn's disease for whom ileocolonic resection was indicated were considered eligible. Whole ileal mucosal biopsies were stored frozen at -80°C before DNA extraction. Genomic DNA was extracted from frozen whole biopsies using a TRizol-based method and was quantified with a NanoDrop 2000 spectrophotometer. This receptor was identified in an adult with Crohn's disease. Sample: ileal tissue.

CDR3 region: CASSLGPGLDTEASF. The DNA sequence reads TGTGCCAGCAGCTTGGGCCCGGGCCTGGACACTGAAGCTTCCTTT. In this chain, TRBV11-3 is recombined with TRBJ1-1; perhaps TRBD1 is the D gene, with 5 bases matching. Sequences SGHNT (CDR1) and YENEEA (CDR2) are obtained from the germline V gene. Including the terminal cysteine and phenylalanine, the CDR3 comprises 15 residues. The DNA shown is the 45-base CDR3, in frame from base 1. The CDR3 plus the reference TRBV11-3 and TRBJ1-1 genes for the other parts give the full variable domain: EAGVVQSPRYKIIEKKQPVAFWCNPISGHNTLYWYLQNLGQGPELLIRYENEEAVDDSQLPKDRFSAERLKGVDSTLKIQPAELGDSAVYLCASSLGPGLDTEASFGQGTRLTVV.